This passage covers 15 T cell receptor beta chains from one sample sequenced in a study of Ad26.COV2.S vaccination and SARS-CoV-2 variants. The assay was immunoSEQ multiplex PCR, and TCRdb's table has in-frame clones only and misses some. The sample shows 200,000 to 300,000 clones, approximately 88% of them seen only once. Indicated treatment: some 20 received Ad26.COV2.S at low or high dose, single or two shots; 5 received placebo; per-sample allocation not given. Day 63 after the first injection of vaccine or placebo was the sampling time. Sequences were derived from peripheral blood, sampled in a trial of Ad26.COV2.S vaccine versus placebo. The receptors stem from a person between 18 and 65 years old who received the Ad26.COV2.S COVID-19 vaccine or a placebo.

This sequence joins TRBV30 and TRBJ2-7, with 10 positions matching TRBD2. J lost 4 bases, V lost 2 bases, and 5 bases had no gene match. CDR1 is GTSNPN, CDR2 SVGIG, per germline (reference sequence). The CDR3 contains 14 residues. In nucleotides, the CDR3 is TGTGCCTGGAGTAGGGCTAGCGGGGGTTACGAGCAGTACGTC. Its protein product is CAWSRASGGYEQYV.

The genes are TRBV9 and TRBJ1-2, with D tentatively TRBD1 (5 bases). Germline lookup yields CDR1 SGDLS and CDR2 YYNGEE. The ends were cut back, 3 bases at V and 5 bases at J, with 5 bases in the middle. This CDR3 is built from 11 residues. This CDR3 is CASSGGYGYTF. The CDR3 DNA is TGTGCCAGCAGCGGGGGGTATGGCTACACCTTC.

The rearrangement uses TRBV4-1 and TRBJ2-7; D gene ambiguous. CDR3 length: 15 residues. CDR1 is MGHRA and CDR2 is YSYEKL in the germline V gene. Trimming took 2 bases from V and 4 from J, leaving 15 bases between them. The CDR3: CASSQLFSTQYEQYF. The CDR3 DNA follows: TGCGCCAGCAGCCAACTTTTTAGTACCCAATACGAGCAGTACTTC.

This sequence joins TRBV19 and TRBJ2-2; 14 nucleotides match TRBD2. The CDR3 runs 17 residues. Germline CDR1 is LNHDA and CDR2 is SQIVND (reference sequence). Trimming removed 3 bases from V and 7 bases from J; junction bases left unmatched: 7. Here the CDR3 reads CASSMPGLAGVDGELFF. CDR3 coding DNA: TGTGCCAGTAGTATGCCGGGACTAGCGGGAGTTGACGGGGAGCTGTTTTTT.

The chain recombines TRBV6-2 or TRBV6-3 with TRBJ1-4, with D possibly being TRBD1 (5 bases). With 4 bases removed from V and 5 bases from J, the gap between germline ends came to 14 bases. Germline lookup yields CDR1 MNHEY and CDR2 SVGEGT. The CDR3 length is 15 residues. The CDR3 is CASSSTVKLNEKLFF. In DNA, the CDR3 is TGTGCCAGCAGTTCGACAGTGAAACTAAATGAAAAACTGTTTTTT.

Points on this clone: Distinct nucleotide sequences in the sample also encode this CDR3. The chain has TRBV12-3 or TRBV12-4 and TRBJ1-5; D uncertain. V lost 4 bases and J 1 base, leaving 2 bases between the germline ends. The CDR3 sequence is 12 residues long. CDR3 sequence (DNA): TGTGCCAGCAGTTACAGCAATCAGCCCCAGCATTTT. It translates to CASSYSNQPQHF.

The V gene is TRBV27, the J gene TRBJ1-1; tentatively, D is TRBD1 (5 bases). The CDR3 totals 15 residues. Trimming cost V 8 bases and J 0 bases, with 16 bases left between them. Germline V gives CDR1 MNHEY, CDR2 SMNVEV (reference sequence). The CDR3 sequence is CASGKGTVMNTEAFF. In nucleotides, the CDR3 is TGTGCCAGCGGTAAAGGGACTGTTATGAACACTGAAGCTTTCTTT.

This rearrangement joins TRBV7-6 to TRBJ2-2, with 16 bases identical to TRBD2. Germline V gene data show CDR1 as SGHVS and CDR2 as FNYEAQ. The CDR3 consists of 17 residues. J gave up 6 bases and V 4 bases, and 5 bases lay outside the gene matches. The CDR3 nucleotides are TGTGCCAGCAGCTCGGGACTAGCGGGGGGGCCCTCCGGGGAGCTGTTTTTT. It codes for CASSSGLAGGPSGELFF.

J is TRBJ1-2 and V is TRBV27, with a possible D match to TRBD1 (6 bases). Per the germline V gene, CDR1 is MNHEY and CDR2 is SMNVEV (reference sequence). The CDR3 length is 13 residues. The ends were cut back, 2 bases at V and 7 bases at J, with 11 bases in the middle. CDR3 residues: CASSLRGGGGYTF. The CDR3 DNA follows: TGTGCCAGCAGTTTAAGGGGGGGAGGTGGCTACACCTTC.

The chain uses TRBV7-9 and TRBJ1-6; 7 bases align to TRBD1. CDR1 is SEHNR, CDR2 FQNEAQ, per germline (reference sequence). This CDR3 spans 15 amino acids. V lost 6 bases to trimming and J lost 6 bases; unmatched junction nucleotides: 8. The CDR3 region has the DNA TGTGCCAGCAGGAATCAGGGGGTCGGTAATTCACCCCTCCACTTT. This gives the protein CASRNQGVGNSPLHF.

This clone was seen just once. The J gene is TRBJ2-1, the V gene TRBV29-1; D is ambiguous. V shed 5 bases and J shed 0 bases, with 11 bases lying between them. The germline CDR1 and CDR2 sequences are SQVTM and ANQGSEA. This CDR3 has 14 residues. Here the CDR3 DNA reads TGCAGCGTTTCTAAGATGGACTCCTACAATGAGCAGTTCTTC. Translation gives CSVSKMDSYNEQFF.

The V call is TRBV5-6, the J call TRBJ2-7; the D call may be TRBD1 or TRBD2 (5 bases each). V was cut by 3 bases and J by 3 bases, with 10 bases left in between. CDR1 SGHDT and CDR2 YYEEEE come from the germline V gene. The length of the CDR3 is 13 residues. Here the CDR3 DNA reads TGTGCCAGCAGCTGGGACGGGCTCTACGAGCAGTACTTC. This gives the protein CASSWDGLYEQYF.

This sequence joins TRBV11-2 and TRBJ2-5; 10 bases align to TRBD2. This CDR3 is built from 16 residues. V dropped 1 base and J dropped 2; count of bases not matched to a gene: 4. Per germline, CDR1 SGHAT and CDR2 FQNNGV. In DNA, the CDR3 is TGTGCCAGCAGCTTAGTGACTAGCGGGCCTCAAGAGACCCAGTACTTC. Translating gives CASSLVTSGPQETQYF.

CDR3 loop: CASSLGGTPNYGYTF. The CDR3 DNA reads TGTGCCAGCAGTTTAGGAGGGACACCTAACTATGGCTACACCTTC. The rearrangement uses TRBV27 and TRBJ1-2, with a weak D call TRBD1 (6 bases). The CDR3 extends over 15 amino acids. CDR1 and CDR2 from the germline V gene are MNHEY and SMNVEV (reference sequence). Deletions cut 2 bases from V and 0 bases from J, with 10 bases between.

This chain connects TRBV28 to TRBJ1-1; D gene ambiguous. Germline loops: CDR1 MDHEN, CDR2 SYDVKM. V shed 3 bases and J shed 7 bases, with 6 bases lying between them. The length of the CDR3 is 11 residues. In DNA, the CDR3 is TGTGCCAGCAGTTTGCCCTATGAAGCTTTCTTT. Protein: CASSLPYEAFF.